Shown below are 14 T cell receptor beta chains from a single sample sequenced in a study of vaccination and CD4 T cells after COVID-19. The Oncomine TCR Beta short-read assay was applied to DNA of cultured CD4+ T cells. TCRdb analysed the PCR reads with MiXCR anew, one entry per CDR3 protein. Here the sample spans about 20,000 distinct CDR3 sequences, about 44% being singletons. The antigens of these receptors remain unknown. Treatment meaning: approximately 11-day PBMC culture with coronavirus spike peptide pools or control peptides (ViraFEST assay). Sample: CD4+ T cells from blood, cultured in vitro, taken before SARS-CoV-2 vaccination. Source of these receptors: a human donor who had recovered from COVID-19.

The chain recombines TRBV20-1 with TRBJ2-3; the D gene is possibly TRBD1 (5 bases). Trimming removed 6 bases at V and 5 bases at J, with 12 bases between. The CDR3 has 12 residues. Germline lookup yields CDR1 DFQATT and CDR2 SNEGSKA (reference sequence). In DNA form, the CDR3 reads TGCAGTGCGGGGCCGTTCCGAGATACGCAGTATTTT. It yields the protein CSAGPFRDTQYF.

The gene calls are TRBV2 and TRBJ1-2; TRBD1 is a possible D gene (6 bases). Germline loops: CDR1 SNHLY, CDR2 FYNNEI. The ends were cut back, 4 bases at V and 8 bases at J, with 8 bases in the middle. CDR3 length: 11 residues. The DNA for the CDR3 is TGTGCCAGCAGTGGGGGGCGCGGCTACACCTTC. It is translated as CASSGGRGYTF.

The chain uses TRBV11-3 and TRBJ2-2; D unresolved. Between the trimmed V and J ends, which lost 5 bases and 2 bases, there was a span of 12 bases. The CDR3 is 15 residues long. Germline CDR1 SGHNT, CDR2 YENEEA. As DNA, the CDR3 is TGTGCCAGCAGCCAAACGGTGGCTAACACCGGGGAGCTGTTTTTT. Translating gives CASSQTVANTGELFF.

This clonotype was counted a few times. V usage is TRBV6-1 and J usage is TRBJ1-2; D is possibly TRBD1 (6 bases). CDR3 length: 15 residues. The germline V gene has CDR1 MNHNS and CDR2 SASEGT. V was shortened by 1 base and J by 8 bases, with 17 bases between the two germline ends. CDR3 loop: CASSEVSMGGRGYTF. DNA of the CDR3: TGTGCCAGCAGTGAAGTGTCTATGGGGGGCAGGGGCTACACCTTC.

This clonotype has just a few counts. This sequence joins TRBV19 and TRBJ1-2, with D possibly matching TRBD1 (5 bases). The CDR3 spans 14 residues. Per germline, CDR1 LNHDA and CDR2 SQIVND (reference sequence). V was shortened by 7 bases and J by 2 bases, with 14 bases between the two germline ends. CDR3 loop: CASTLGGANYGYTF. In DNA, the CDR3 is TGTGCCAGTACCCTCGGAGGGGCGAACTATGGCTACACCTTC.

CDR3 sequence: CASSGDGPNNSPLHF. As DNA, the CDR3 is TGTGCCAGCTCCGGGGACGGCCCCAATAATTCACCCCTCCACTTT. The chain has TRBV18 and TRBJ1-6; D perhaps matches TRBD1 (5 bases). Germline V gene sequence: CDR1 KGHSH, CDR2 LQKENI. The length of the CDR3 is 15 residues. Deletions cut 6 bases from V and 5 bases from J, with 14 bases between. The whole variable domain, filled in from reference TRBV18 and TRBJ1-6, reads NAGVMQNPRHLVRRRGQEARLRCSPMKGHSHVYWYRQLPEEGLKFMVYLQKENIIDESGMPKERFSAEFPKEGPSILRIQQVVRGDSAAYFCASSGDGPNNSPLHFGNGTRLTVT.

This clonotype was seen a few times. The CDR3 loop reads CASSSYRVTGELFF. In nucleotides, the CDR3 is TGTGCCAGCAGCTCTTACCGCGTCACCGGGGAGCTGTTTTTT. The chain couples TRBV7-6 to TRBJ2-2, with no clear D. This CDR3 spans 14 amino acids. V shed 4 bases and J shed 4 bases, with 10 bases lying between them. Germline values: CDR1 SGHVS, CDR2 FNYEAQ.

The V gene is TRBV18, the J gene TRBJ2-5; no clear D. Trimming shortened V by 2 bases and J by 0 bases, and 1 base separated the two germline ends. The CDR3 runs to 12 residues. Looked up from germline, CDR1 is KGHSH and CDR2 is LQKENI. In nucleotides, the CDR3 is TGTGCCAGCTCACCAAACCAAGAGACCCAGTACTTC. Its translation: CASSPNQETQYF. The complete variable domain, with remaining parts taken from reference TRBV18 and TRBJ2-5, reads NAGVMQNPRHLVRRRGQEARLRCSPMKGHSHVYWYRQLPEEGLKFMVYLQKENIIDESGMPKERFSAEFPKEGPSILRIQQVVRGDSAAYFCASSPNQETQYFGPGTRLLVL.

This clonotype came up a few times. The chain has TRBV6-5 and TRBJ1-1, with 8 bases lining up with TRBD1. Germline V gene lookup returns CDR1 MNHEY and CDR2 SVGAGI. The CDR3 consists of 15 residues. Trimming at V came to 2 bases and at J to 1 base, leaving 3 bases not matched to a gene. The CDR3 nucleotides are TGTGCCAGCAGTTACCCAGGGACAGGGAACACTGAAGCTTTCTTT. Its translation is CASSYPGTGNTEAFF.

V is TRBV6-2 or TRBV6-3 and J is TRBJ2-5; the D gene is possibly TRBD2 (6 bases). V lost 9 bases and J lost 4, with 18 bases in between. This CDR3 has 14 amino acids. Germline CDR1 reads MNHEY; CDR2 reads SVGEGT. The CDR3, as DNA: TGTGCCAGTGGGATAGCGGCTCCCCGAGAGACCCAGTACTTC. Its protein product is CASGIAAPRETQYF.

The CDR3 coding sequence is TGTGCCAGCAGCTTACCGGTCGATGAAAAACTGTTTTTT. It translates to CASSLPVDEKLFF. The chain couples TRBV7-2 to TRBJ1-4; D not resolved. This CDR3 is built from 13 residues. CDR1 and CDR2 (germline): SGHTA, FQGNSA. Trimming stripped 2 bases from V and 6 bases from J, with 7 bases between.

This clonotype was counted a few times. This chain links TRBV24-1 with TRBJ1-5; D is unclear. Between the trimmed V and J ends, which lost 5 bases and 0 bases, there was a span of 13 bases. This CDR3 is 16 amino acids long. The germline V gene encodes CDR1 KGHDR and CDR2 SFDVKD. The CDR3 region is CATSARVRHSNQPQHF. CDR3 coding DNA: TGTGCCACCAGTGCAAGGGTTCGGCATAGCAATCAGCCCCAGCATTTT.

This clonotype was counted only a few times. This chain links TRBV7-3 with TRBJ2-1, with a weak D call TRBD1 (6 bases). Germline CDR1 is SGHTA and CDR2 is FQGTGA. Trimming removed 2 bases from V and 4 bases from J, with 15 bases in between. CDR3 length: 16 amino acids. Here the CDR3 DNA reads TGTGCCAGCAGCTTATCGAGCACAGGGCTGTACAATGAGCAGTTCTTC. Its translation is CASSLSSTGLYNEQFF.

This chain connects TRBV20-1 to TRBJ2-5; the match to TRBD1 covers 9 bases. Germline loops: CDR1 DFQATT, CDR2 SNEGSKA (reference sequence). V shed 3 bases and J 4 bases; nucleotides not matched to a gene: 6. The CDR3 runs to 14 residues. This chain's CDR3 is CSASETGGTETQYF. DNA for the CDR3: TGCAGTGCTAGCGAGACAGGGGGAACAGAGACCCAGTACTTC.